This T cell receptor (beta chain) was retrieved from a study of CD8 T cells in ankylosing spondylitis. Points from the study as a whole: Ankylosing spondylitis blood appeared to be characterized by a TCR beta motif of fewer than ten highly homologous variants. Within matched ankylosing spondylitis synovial fluid, disease-linked clones were reportedly significantly enriched.

Library preparation for TCR beta used quantitative 5'-RACE with molecular barcodes. One entry per CDR3 protein, called by TCRdb with MiXCR from the 5' RACE reads. The sample has under 150,000 distinct CDR3 sequences; 7% to 10% are singletons. V lost 5 bases to trimming and J lost 3 bases; unmatched junction nucleotides: 6. CDR1 MDHEN and CDR2 SYDVKM come from the germline V gene. The CDR3 loop spans 16 amino acids. This clonotype showed up just a few times. Its antigen is unknown. This sequence was found in a male donor with ankylosing spondylitis or in good health (not recorded which). The chain carries TRBV28 and TRBJ2-1, with 11 bases fitting TRBD2. What was sequenced was blood, either unsorted or a sorted T cell fraction (not recorded which). CDR3 DNA sequence: TGTGCCAGCAGTCCCTTAGCGGGAGGGGTCTACAATGAGCAGTTCTTC. Its protein is CASSPLAGGVYNEQFF.